Listed below are T cell receptor beta chains from one sample, sequenced in a study of cytomegalovirus exposure and HLA in healthy donors. This table comes from immunoSEQ multiplex PCR, and its TCRdb copy is limited to in-frame clones, with some not included. This table has around 170,000 clones, just under 80% appearing once. The sample taken for sequencing was PBMCs. These TCRs come from a woman in her twenties or thirties in good health and CMV-seronegative. Both conserved end residues are part of each CDR3. Fields, in order: J gene, V gene, D gene, clone size, CDR3 DNA, CDR3 protein. D genes are given only for firm matches. Clone sizes are given selectively: once, few, many, or a class where the clone is expanded.

j_call: TRBJ2-5; v_call: TRBV18; d_call: NA; clone_size: NA; cdr3_nt: TGTGCCAGCTCACCCCCGAGTAGTGTGGAGACCCAGTACTTC; cdr3_aa: CASSPPSSVETQYF
j_call: TRBJ1-5; v_call: TRBV7-8; d_call: TRBD1; clone_size: NA; cdr3_nt: TGTGCCAGCAGCTTAGAGGGGGCGCGGAATCAGCCCCAGCATTTT; cdr3_aa: CASSLEGARNQPQHF
j_call: TRBJ1-1; v_call: TRBV4-1; d_call: TRBD1; clone_size: once; cdr3_nt: TGCGCCAGCAGCCGGGACAGGGGGCTATCTGAAGCTTTCTTT; cdr3_aa: CASSRDRGLSEAFF
j_call: TRBJ1-5; v_call: TRBV2; d_call: NA; clone_size: once; cdr3_nt: TGTGCCAGCAGTGCTGACAGACTCTCGCATGGCAATCAGCCCCAGCATTTT; cdr3_aa: CASSADRLSHGNQPQHF
j_call: TRBJ2-7; v_call: TRBV5-1; d_call: TRBD1; clone_size: NA; cdr3_nt: TGCGCCAGCAGCTACCAGACAGGGGGCGCGGGGGAGCAGTACTTC; cdr3_aa: CASSYQTGGAGEQYF
j_call: TRBJ2-1; v_call: TRBV2; d_call: TRBD2; clone_size: NA; cdr3_nt: TGTGCCAGCAACCCTAGCGGGGGGCCTAATGAGCAGTTCTTC; cdr3_aa: CASNPSGGPNEQFF
j_call: TRBJ1-4; v_call: TRBV19; d_call: TRBD1; clone_size: NA; cdr3_nt: TGTGCCAGTACCCGCTACTGGGACAGGGTGGGTGAAAAACTGTTTTTT; cdr3_aa: CASTRYWDRVGEKLFF
j_call: TRBJ1-1; v_call: TRBV6-5; d_call: NA; clone_size: NA; cdr3_nt: TGTGCCAGCAGTGGGGGGGTTAGGGATACTGAAGCTTTCTTT; cdr3_aa: CASSGGVRDTEAFF
j_call: TRBJ2-7; v_call: TRBV9; d_call: NA; clone_size: NA; cdr3_nt: TGTGCCAGCAGCCCCCGAACTACAGGGTTCGAGCAGTACTTC; cdr3_aa: CASSPRTTGFEQYF
j_call: TRBJ1-2; v_call: TRBV7-8; d_call: NA; clone_size: NA; cdr3_nt: TGTGCCAGCAGCTTAGGGCACATGGACTATGGCTACACCTTC; cdr3_aa: CASSLGHMDYGYTF
j_call: TRBJ1-1; v_call: TRBV6-4; d_call: TRBD1; clone_size: NA; cdr3_nt: TGTGCCAGCAGGGGGACAGGGGGCTTTGAAGCTTTCTTT; cdr3_aa: CASRGTGGFEAFF
j_call: TRBJ1-3; v_call: TRBV4-3; d_call: NA; clone_size: few; cdr3_nt: TGCGCCAGCAGCCAAGGCACAGGGCAAGGAAACACCATATATTTT; cdr3_aa: CASSQGTGQGNTIYF
j_call: TRBJ2-7; v_call: TRBV7-2; d_call: NA; clone_size: NA; cdr3_nt: TGTGCCAGCAGCTTAAGTAGCGGTGGCACCTACGAGCAGTACTTC; cdr3_aa: CASSLSSGGTYEQYF
j_call: TRBJ1-2; v_call: TRBV5-1; d_call: TRBD1; clone_size: NA; cdr3_nt: TGCGCCAGCAGCTCGAGGACAGGGCCGGACTATGGGGGCTACACCTTC; cdr3_aa: CASSSRTGPDYGGYTF
j_call: TRBJ2-7; v_call: TRBV30; d_call: NA; clone_size: NA; cdr3_nt: TGTGCCTGGAGTGTATGGGGCAGGGGCTACGAGCAGTACTTC; cdr3_aa: CAWSVWGRGYEQYF
j_call: TRBJ2-7; v_call: TRBV5-6; d_call: TRBD1; clone_size: few; cdr3_nt: TGTGCCAACCCAACCGGGACAGGGTATAGCGAGCAGTACTTC; cdr3_aa: CANPTGTGYSEQYF
j_call: TRBJ2-7; v_call: TRBV5-1; d_call: NA; clone_size: NA; cdr3_nt: TGCGCCAGCAGCTTGGACAGGGAGGGCGAGCAGTACTTC; cdr3_aa: CASSLDREGEQYF
j_call: TRBJ1-1; v_call: TRBV27; d_call: NA; clone_size: NA; cdr3_nt: TGTGCCAGCAGTTTATCGCGTAAGGGGATCCCTGAAGCTTTCTTT; cdr3_aa: CASSLSRKGIPEAFF
j_call: TRBJ2-7; v_call: TRBV5-5; d_call: NA; clone_size: NA; cdr3_nt: TGTGCCAGCAGCTTTGACAACTACGAGCAGTACTTC; cdr3_aa: CASSFDNYEQYF
j_call: TRBJ2-7; v_call: TRBV2; d_call: TRBD1; clone_size: NA; cdr3_nt: TGTGCCAGCCGAAAGGGGACAGGGACTACCTACGAGCAGTACTTC; cdr3_aa: CASRKGTGTTYEQYF
j_call: TRBJ2-1; v_call: TRBV7-3; d_call: TRBD1; clone_size: NA; cdr3_nt: TGTGCCAGCAGCTTAGACAGGGGCATTTCAATTAATCACAATGAGCAGTTCTTC; cdr3_aa: CASSLDRGISINHNEQFF
j_call: TRBJ2-5; v_call: TRBV4-3; d_call: NA; clone_size: few; cdr3_nt: TGCGCCAGCAGCCAAGAAGCGCAGATGGGAGAGACCCAGTACTTC; cdr3_aa: CASSQEAQMGETQYF
j_call: TRBJ1-2; v_call: TRBV4-3; d_call: NA; clone_size: NA; cdr3_nt: TGCGCCAGCAGCCAAGGCGGGGCAGGGCTGTATGGCTACACCTTC; cdr3_aa: CASSQGGAGLYGYTF
j_call: TRBJ1-4; v_call: TRBV9; d_call: NA; clone_size: NA; cdr3_nt: TGTGCCAGCAGCGTAGAAGGGGGAAGTGAAAAACTGTTTTTT; cdr3_aa: CASSVEGGSEKLFF